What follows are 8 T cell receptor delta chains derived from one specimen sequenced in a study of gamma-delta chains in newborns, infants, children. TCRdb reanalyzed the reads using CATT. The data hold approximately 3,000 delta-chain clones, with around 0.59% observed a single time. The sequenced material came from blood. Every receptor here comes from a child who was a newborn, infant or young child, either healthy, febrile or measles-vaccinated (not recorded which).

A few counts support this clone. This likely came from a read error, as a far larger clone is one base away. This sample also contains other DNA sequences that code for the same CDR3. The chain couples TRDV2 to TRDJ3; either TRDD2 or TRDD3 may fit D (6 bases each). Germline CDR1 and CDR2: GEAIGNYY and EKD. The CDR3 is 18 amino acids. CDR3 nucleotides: TGTGCCTGTGACACCTGGGGGTCTTCCTCCTGGGACACCCGGCAGATGTTTTTC. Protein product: CACDTWGSSSWDTRQMFF.

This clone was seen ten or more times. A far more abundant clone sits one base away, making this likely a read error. The CDR3 is CACDTVGGYDKLTF. The CDR3 bases are TGTGCCTGTGACACCGTCGGGGGATACGATAAACTCACCTTT. The chain combines TRDV2 with TRDJ1, with 10 bases that match TRDD3. This CDR3 contains 14 residues. The germline V gene has CDR1 GEAIGNYY and CDR2 EKD.

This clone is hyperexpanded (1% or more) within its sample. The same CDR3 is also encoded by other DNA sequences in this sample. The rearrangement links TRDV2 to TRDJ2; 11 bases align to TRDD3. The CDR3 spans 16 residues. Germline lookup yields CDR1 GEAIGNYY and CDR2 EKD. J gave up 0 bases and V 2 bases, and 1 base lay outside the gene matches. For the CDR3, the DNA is TGTGCCTGTGACATACTGGGGGATACTTTGACAGCACAACTCTTCTTT. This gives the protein CACDILGDTLTAQLFF.

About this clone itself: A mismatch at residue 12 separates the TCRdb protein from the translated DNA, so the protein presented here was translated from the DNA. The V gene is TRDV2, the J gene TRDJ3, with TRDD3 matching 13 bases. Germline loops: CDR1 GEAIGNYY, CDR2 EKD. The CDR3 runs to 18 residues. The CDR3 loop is CACDVLGDTSWGTRQMFF. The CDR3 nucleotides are TGTGCCTGTGACGTACTGGGGGATACGTCCTGGGGCACCCGACAGATGTTTTTC.

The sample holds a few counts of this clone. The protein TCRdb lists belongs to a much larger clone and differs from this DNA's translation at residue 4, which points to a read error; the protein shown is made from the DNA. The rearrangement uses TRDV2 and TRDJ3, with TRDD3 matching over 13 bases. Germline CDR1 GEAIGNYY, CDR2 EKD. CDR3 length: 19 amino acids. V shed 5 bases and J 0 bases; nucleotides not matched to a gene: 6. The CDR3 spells CACGTGGYASSWDTRQMFF. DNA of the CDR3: TGTGCCTGTGGCACTGGGGGATACGCGAGCTCCTGGGACACCCGACAGATGTTTTTC.

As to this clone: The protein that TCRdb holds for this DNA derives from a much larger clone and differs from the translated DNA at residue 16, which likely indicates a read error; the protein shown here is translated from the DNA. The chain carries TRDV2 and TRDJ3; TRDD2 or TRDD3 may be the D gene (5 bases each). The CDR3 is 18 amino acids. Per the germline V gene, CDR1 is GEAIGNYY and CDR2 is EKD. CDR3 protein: CACDTAGTLSWDTRQVFF. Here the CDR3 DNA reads TGTGCCTGTGACACGGCTGGGACCCTTTCCTGGGACACCCGACAGGTGTTTTTC.

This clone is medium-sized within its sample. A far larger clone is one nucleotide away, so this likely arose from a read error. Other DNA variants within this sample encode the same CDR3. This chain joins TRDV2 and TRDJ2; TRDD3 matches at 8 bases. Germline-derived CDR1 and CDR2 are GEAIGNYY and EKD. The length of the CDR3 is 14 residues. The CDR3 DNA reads TGTGCCTGTGACACCTGGGGGATGACGGCACAACTCTTCTTT. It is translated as CACDTWGMTAQLFF.

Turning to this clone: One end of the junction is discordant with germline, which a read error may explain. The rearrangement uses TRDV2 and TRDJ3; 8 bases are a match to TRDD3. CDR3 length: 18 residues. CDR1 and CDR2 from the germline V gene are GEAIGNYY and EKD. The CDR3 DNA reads TGTGCCTGTGACACGAGCTGGGGGAGCTCCTGGGGCACCCGACAGATGTTTTTC. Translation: CACDTSWGSSWGTRQMFF.